Each of the 7 T cell receptor beta chains below was sequenced from the same sample in a study of T cell repertoires in cytomegalovirus infection. From the reads, TCRdb called clonotypes with MiXCR, one entry per CDR3 protein. There are more than 650,000 distinct CDR3 sequences in the sample; 35% to 45% occur only once, and around 2.6% lies in the top ten. The sequencing input was PBMCs. These TCRs come from a human donor in good health (CMV status not recorded). Some clones in this sample may be carry-over from other donors' samples.

The chain joins TRBV11-1 to TRBJ1-2; 8 bases match TRBD1. V was clipped by 5 bases and J by 4 bases; unmatched bases: 6. The CDR3 is made up of 14 amino acids. Germline values: CDR1 SGHAT, CDR2 FQDESV (reference sequence). CDR3 sequence (DNA): TGTGCCAGCAGCGCCGGGACAGGTCTCTATGGCTACACCTTC. The encoded protein is CASSAGTGLYGYTF. Drawing the rest from reference TRBV11-1 and TRBJ1-2, the complete variable domain is EAEVAQSPRYKITEKSQAVAFWCDPISGHATLYWYRQILGQGPELLVQFQDESVVDDSQLPKDRFSAERLKGVDSTLKIQPAELGDSAMYLCASSAGTGLYGYTFGSGTRLTVV.

This clonotype was counted at least ten times. The CDR3 nucleotides are TGTGCCAGCAGCTTAGACGCAGGGAGCTCTGGAAACACCATATATTTT. It encodes CASSLDAGSSGNTIYF. The V call is TRBV7-8, the J call TRBJ1-3; D is possibly TRBD1 (5 bases). Germline CDR1 SGHVS, CDR2 FQNEAQ. CDR3 length equals 16 residues. V gave up 1 base and J gave up 0 bases, with 10 bases separating them.

The genes are TRBV20-1 and TRBJ2-1; unclear D gene. The V and J ends lost 2 bases and 9 bases respectively, with 8 bases between them. Per the germline V gene, CDR1 is DFQATT and CDR2 is SNEGSKA (reference sequence). CDR3 length: 11 amino acids. CDR3 DNA: TGCAGTGCTAGATCAGGTGTTGAGCAGTTCTTC. Its translation: CSARSGVEQFF.

In nucleotides, the CDR3 is TGCAGTGCCCACGGGGGGGATGAGCAGTTCTTC. It specifies CSAHGGDEQFF. The chain uses TRBV20-1 and TRBJ2-1, with 8 bases matching TRBD2. The CDR3 is made up of 11 amino acids. Trimming removed 6 bases from V and 8 bases from J; junction bases left unmatched: 3. Germline CDR1 and CDR2: DFQATT and SNEGSKA (reference sequence).

The J gene is TRBJ2-7, the V gene TRBV12-3 or TRBV12-4, with D possibly being TRBD1 or TRBD2 (5 bases each). V lost 5 bases and J lost 0, with 17 bases in between. CDR3 size: 16 residues. The CDR3 sequence is CASSQSFRDVSYEQYF. The CDR3 nucleotides read TGTGCCAGCAGTCAGTCTTTCCGGGACGTCTCCTACGAGCAGTACTTC.

This clonotype was recorded at least ten times. The V call is TRBV12-3 or TRBV12-4, the J call TRBJ1-3; D might be TRBD1 (5 bases). This CDR3 is built from 15 residues. The V end lost 6 bases, the J end lost 0 bases, and 12 bases lay between the germline ends. The DNA of the CDR3 is TGTGCCAGCAGATCGACAGAATTCTCTGGAAACACCATATATTTT. Protein: CASRSTEFSGNTIYF.

The chain uses TRBV7-9 and TRBJ2-1, with D perhaps TRBD2 (6 bases). The V end was cut by 3 bases, the J end by 8 bases, with 8 bases between. There are 12 residues in the CDR3. Germline CDR1 is SEHNR and CDR2 is FQNEAQ (reference sequence). The CDR3 nucleotides are TGTGCCAGCAGCTTTCCTAGCGATGAGCAGTTCTTC. Translating it yields CASSFPSDEQFF.